Below, 11 T cell receptor beta chains from the same sample are listed, as sequenced in a study of cytomegalovirus exposure and HLA in healthy donors. The PCR contained 60 Vbeta and 13 Jbeta primers. Repertoires were generated with immunoSEQ multiplex PCR, while TCRdb's copy carries only in-frame clones and drops some. The profile covers roughly 140,000 clones, with about 74% appearing a single time and roughly 4.9% taken by the ten largest. The sample consisted of PBMCs. Every receptor here comes from a woman aged 45-65 years in good health and CMV-seronegative.

The chain combines TRBV10-3 with TRBJ1-3; D unclear. From germline, CDR1 is ENHRY and CDR2 SYGVKD. The CDR3 extends over 15 amino acids. The V gene lost 2 bases and the J gene lost 3 bases, with 11 bases spanning the gap. The CDR3 region is CAISEPSEIGNTIYF. The DNA of the CDR3 is TGTGCCATCAGTGAGCCCAGCGAAATTGGAAACACCATATATTTT.

The genes are TRBV5-6 and TRBJ1-2; D may be TRBD1 (6 bases). This CDR3 has 16 amino acids. V lost 4 bases, J lost 4 bases, and 20 bases lay in between. CDR1 and CDR2 from the germline V gene are SGHDT and YYEEEE. This chain's CDR3 is CASSLYPYRATYGYTF. CDR3 nucleotide sequence: TGTGCCAGCAGCCTATACCCATACAGGGCTACCTATGGCTACACCTTC. Based on the CDR3 plus reference TRBV5-6 and TRBJ1-2, the full variable domain is DAGVTQSPTHLIKTRGQQVTLRCSPKSGHDTVSWYQQALGQGPQFIFQYYEEEERQRGNFPDRFSGHQFPNYSSELNVNALLLGDSALYLCASSLYPYRATYGYTFGSGTRLTVV.

The V call is TRBV7-3, the J call TRBJ1-1; D is perhaps TRBD1 (5 bases). V was shortened by 5 bases and J by 5 bases, with 15 bases between the two germline ends. The CDR3 is 14 amino acids. Germline assignment: CDR1 SGHTA and CDR2 FQGTGA. CDR3 nucleotides: TGTGCCAGCAGCCCAATGCTAGGGACTACTGAAGCTTTCTTT. Translating gives CASSPMLGTTEAFF.

The chain couples TRBV7-9 to TRBJ2-7; 7 positions agree with TRBD2. This CDR3 is built from 17 residues. V dropped 2 bases and J dropped 0; count of bases not matched to a gene: 10. Germline V lookup: CDR1 SEHNR, CDR2 FQNEAQ (reference sequence). The CDR3 region is CASSLTPGLVSSYEQYF. Written as DNA, the CDR3 is TGTGCCAGCAGCTTAACCCCCGGACTAGTAAGCTCCTACGAGCAGTACTTC.

The chain joins TRBV9 to TRBJ1-5; D is undetermined. CDR3 length: 13 amino acids. The germline gives CDR1 SGDLS, CDR2 YYNGEE. The V end was cut by 0 bases, the J end by 5 bases, with 6 bases between. The CDR3 DNA reads as TGTGCCAGCAGCGTAGACGGGGATCAGCCCCAGCATTTT. The encoded protein is CASSVDGDQPQHF.

The CDR3 region is CASSQGDSLTNTEAFF. CDR3 bases: TGTGCCAGCAGCCAAGGGGACAGCTTGACGAACACTGAAGCTTTCTTT. The V gene is TRBV4-2, the J gene TRBJ1-1, with 7 bases identical to TRBD1. Germline trimming cut 1 base from V and 1 base from J; bases unmatched to any gene: 6. This CDR3 is 16 amino acids long. CDR1 and CDR2 from the germline V gene are LGHNA and YNFKEQ.

This clone occurred once. Other nucleotide sequences from this sample produce the same CDR3. The V gene is TRBV6-4, the J gene TRBJ2-2; TRBD1 agrees at 7 bases. Germline trimming cut 6 bases from V and 3 bases from J; bases unmatched to any gene: 4. From germline, CDR1 is MRHNA and CDR2 SNTAGT. This CDR3 spans 14 amino acids. The CDR3 DNA reads TGTGCCAGCAGCCGGGACAGAGACACCGGGGAGCTGTTTTTT. Translating it yields CASSRDRDTGELFF.

V gene TRBV29-1 combines with J gene TRBJ1-1; D remains ambiguous. Trimming stripped 4 bases from V and 0 bases from J, with 9 bases between. Germline values: CDR1 SQVTM, CDR2 ANQGSEA. There are 13 residues in the CDR3. The CDR3 here is CSVVRNMNTEAFF. CDR3 sequence (DNA): TGCAGCGTTGTACGCAACATGAACACTGAAGCTTTCTTT.

Points on this clone: The junction departs from germline at one end; a sequencing error may be responsible. This chain connects TRBV7-9 to TRBJ1-5, with D maybe TRBD1 (6 bases). Germline values: CDR1 SEHNR, CDR2 FQNEAQ (reference sequence). The CDR3 consists of 16 residues. The CDR3 DNA follows: TGTTCCAGCAGCGCCGGGACACCGAATAGCAATCAGCCCCAGCATTTT. Translated, it gives CSSSAGTPNSNQPQHF.

DNA of the CDR3: TGCGCCAGCAGCCACGCCAACGTGGGACTAGCGGGCAGATCTGGGGCCAACGTCCTGACTTTC. It yields the protein CASSHANVGLAGRSGANVLTF. The genes are TRBV4-1 and TRBJ2-6; 12 bases are a match to TRBD2. The CDR3 covers 21 residues. V trimming: 3 bases; J trimming: 1 base; junction bases outside the gene matches: 13. The germline gives CDR1 MGHRA, CDR2 YSYEKL.

The chain combines TRBV29-1 with TRBJ2-5; no reliable D call. The CDR3 totals 9 residues. Germline V gene lookup returns CDR1 SQVTM and CDR2 ANQGSEA. The CDR3 here is CSPTETQYF. CDR3 bases: TGCAGTCCAACTGAGACCCAGTACTTC.